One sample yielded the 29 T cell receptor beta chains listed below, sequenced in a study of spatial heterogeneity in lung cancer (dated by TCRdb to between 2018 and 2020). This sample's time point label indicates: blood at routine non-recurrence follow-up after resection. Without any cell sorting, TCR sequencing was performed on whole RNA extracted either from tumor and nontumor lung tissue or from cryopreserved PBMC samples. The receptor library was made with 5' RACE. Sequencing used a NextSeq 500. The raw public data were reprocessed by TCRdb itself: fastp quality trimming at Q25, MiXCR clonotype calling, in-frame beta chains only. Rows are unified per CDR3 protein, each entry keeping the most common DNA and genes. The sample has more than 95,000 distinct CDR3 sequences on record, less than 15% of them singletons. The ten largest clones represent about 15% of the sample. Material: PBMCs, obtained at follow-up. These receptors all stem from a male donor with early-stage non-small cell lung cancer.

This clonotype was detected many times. The CDR3 spells CASSSWGGENEQFF. The CDR3 DNA follows: TGCGCCAGCAGCTCCTGGGGGGGCGAGAATGAGCAGTTCTTC. The chain is built from TRBV5-1 and TRBJ2-1; D is perhaps TRBD2 (7 bases). Per germline, CDR1 SGHRS and CDR2 YFSETQ. V shed 3 bases and J shed 7 bases, with 14 bases lying between them. This CDR3 contains 14 residues. Full variable domain (rest looked up from reference TRBV5-1 and TRBJ2-1): KAGVTQTPRYLIKTRGQQVTLSCSPISGHRSVSWYQQTPGQGLQFLFEYFSETQRNKGNFPGRFSGRQFSNSRSEMNVSTLELGDSALYLCASSSWGGENEQFFGPGTRLTVL.

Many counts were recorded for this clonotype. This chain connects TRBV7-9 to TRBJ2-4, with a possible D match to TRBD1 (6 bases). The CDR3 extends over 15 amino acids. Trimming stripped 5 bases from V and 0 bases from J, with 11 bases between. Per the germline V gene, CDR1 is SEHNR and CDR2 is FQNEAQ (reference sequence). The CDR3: CASSPGQSAKNIQYF. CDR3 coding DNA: TGTGCCAGCAGCCCAGGACAGTCAGCCAAAAACATTCAGTACTTC. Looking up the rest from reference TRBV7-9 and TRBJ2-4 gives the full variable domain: DTGVSQNPRHKITKRGQNVTFRCDPISEHNRLYWYRQTLGQGPEFLTYFQNEAQLEKSRLLSDRFSAERPKGSFSTLEIQRTEQGDSAMYLCASSPGQSAKNIQYFGAGTRLSVL.

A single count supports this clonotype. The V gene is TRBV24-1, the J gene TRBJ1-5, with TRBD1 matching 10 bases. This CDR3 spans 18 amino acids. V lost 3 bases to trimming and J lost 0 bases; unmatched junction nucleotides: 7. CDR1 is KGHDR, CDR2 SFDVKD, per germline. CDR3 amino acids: CATSDPGQGGNSNQPQHF. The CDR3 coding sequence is TGTGCCACCAGTGATCCCGGACAGGGGGGAAATAGCAATCAGCCCCAGCATTTT.

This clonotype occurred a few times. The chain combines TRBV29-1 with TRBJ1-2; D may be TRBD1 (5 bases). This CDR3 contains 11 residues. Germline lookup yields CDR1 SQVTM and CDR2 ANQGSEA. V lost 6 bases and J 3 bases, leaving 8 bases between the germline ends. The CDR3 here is CSVPRDYGYTF. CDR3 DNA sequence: TGCAGCGTACCCAGGGACTATGGCTACACCTTC.

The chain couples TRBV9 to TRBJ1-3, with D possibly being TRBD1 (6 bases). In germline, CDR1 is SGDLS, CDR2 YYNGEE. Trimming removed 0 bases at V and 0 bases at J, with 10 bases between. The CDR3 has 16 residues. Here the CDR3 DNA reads TGTGCCAGCAGCGTAGGACAGGTCGACTCTGGAAACACCATATATTTT. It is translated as CASSVGQVDSGNTIYF.

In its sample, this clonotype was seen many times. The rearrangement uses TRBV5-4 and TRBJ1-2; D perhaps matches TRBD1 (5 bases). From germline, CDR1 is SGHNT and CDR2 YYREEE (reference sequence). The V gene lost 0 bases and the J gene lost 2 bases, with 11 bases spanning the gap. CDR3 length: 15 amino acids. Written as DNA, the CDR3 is TGTGCCAGCAGCTTGGCCGCGAGGGGCAACTATGGCTACACCTTC. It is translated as CASSLAARGNYGYTF.

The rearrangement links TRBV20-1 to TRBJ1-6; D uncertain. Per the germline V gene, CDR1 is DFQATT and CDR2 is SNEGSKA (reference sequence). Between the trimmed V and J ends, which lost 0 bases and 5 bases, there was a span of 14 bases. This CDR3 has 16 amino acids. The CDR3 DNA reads TGCAGTGCTAGAGATTCCAGGAAGAGGAATAATTCACCCCTCCACTTT. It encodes CSARDSRKRNNSPLHF.

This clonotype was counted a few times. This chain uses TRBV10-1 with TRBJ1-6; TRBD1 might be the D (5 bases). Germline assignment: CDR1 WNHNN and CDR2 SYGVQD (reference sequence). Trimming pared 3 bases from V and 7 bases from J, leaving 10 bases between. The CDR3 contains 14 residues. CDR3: CASSESRGNSPLHF. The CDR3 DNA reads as TGCGCCAGCAGTGAAAGTCGGGGGAATTCACCCCTCCACTTT.

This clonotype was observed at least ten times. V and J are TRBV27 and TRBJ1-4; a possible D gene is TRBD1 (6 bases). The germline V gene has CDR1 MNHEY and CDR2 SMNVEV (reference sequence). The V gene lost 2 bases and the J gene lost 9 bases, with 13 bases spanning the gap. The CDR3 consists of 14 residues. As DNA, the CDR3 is TGTGCCAGCAGTTTAATTGGACAGTCGCAAAAACTGTTTTTT. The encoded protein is CASSLIGQSQKLFF.

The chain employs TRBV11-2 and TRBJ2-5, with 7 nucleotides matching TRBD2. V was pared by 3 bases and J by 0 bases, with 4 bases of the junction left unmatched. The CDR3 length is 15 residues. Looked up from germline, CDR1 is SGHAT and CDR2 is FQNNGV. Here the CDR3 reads CASSLSGVYQETQYF. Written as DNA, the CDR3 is TGTGCCAGCAGCTTGAGCGGGGTCTACCAAGAGACCCAGTACTTC.

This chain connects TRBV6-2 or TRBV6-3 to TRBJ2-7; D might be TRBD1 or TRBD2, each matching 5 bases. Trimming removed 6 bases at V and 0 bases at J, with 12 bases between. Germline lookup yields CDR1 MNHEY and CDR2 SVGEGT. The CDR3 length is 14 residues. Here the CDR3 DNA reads TGTGCCAGCAGCCAGAGGGGCGTCTCCTACGAGCAGTACTTC. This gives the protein CASSQRGVSYEQYF.

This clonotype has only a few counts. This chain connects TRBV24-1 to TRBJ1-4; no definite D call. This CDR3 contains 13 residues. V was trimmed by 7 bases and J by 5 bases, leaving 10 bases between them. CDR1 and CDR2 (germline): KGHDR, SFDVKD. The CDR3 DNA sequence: TGTGCCACCAGGAGTGGCCCCAATGAAAAACTGTTTTTT. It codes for CATRSGPNEKLFF.

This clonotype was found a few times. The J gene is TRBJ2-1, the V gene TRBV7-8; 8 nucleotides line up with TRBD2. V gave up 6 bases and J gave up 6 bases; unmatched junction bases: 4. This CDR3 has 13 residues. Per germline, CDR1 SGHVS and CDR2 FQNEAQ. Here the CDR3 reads CASRERGSNEQFF. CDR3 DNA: TGTGCCAGCAGAGAGCGGGGGAGCAATGAGCAGTTCTTC.

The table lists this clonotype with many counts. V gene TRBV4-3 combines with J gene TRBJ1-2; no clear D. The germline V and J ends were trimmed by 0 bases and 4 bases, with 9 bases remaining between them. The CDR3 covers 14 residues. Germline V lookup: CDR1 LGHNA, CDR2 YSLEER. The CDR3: CASSQEPGSYGYTF. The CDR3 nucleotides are TGCGCCAGCAGCCAAGAGCCCGGGAGCTATGGCTACACCTTC.

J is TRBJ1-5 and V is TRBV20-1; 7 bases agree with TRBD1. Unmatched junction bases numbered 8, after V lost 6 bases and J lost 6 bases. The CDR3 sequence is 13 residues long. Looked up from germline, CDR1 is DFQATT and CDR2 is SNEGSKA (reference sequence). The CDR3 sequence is CSAGRGGVQPQHF. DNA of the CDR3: TGCAGTGCGGGCCGAGGGGGCGTTCAGCCCCAGCATTTT.

Written as DNA, the CDR3 is TGTGCCACCAGTGACCCCGGATCTGCACGAGAGGGAGAGACCCAGTACTTC. Translated, it gives CATSDPGSAREGETQYF. This chain links TRBV24-1 with TRBJ2-5, with a weak D call TRBD2 (5 bases). Germline assignment: CDR1 KGHDR and CDR2 SFDVKD. Trimming shortened V by 4 bases and J by 4 bases, and 21 bases separated the two germline ends. The CDR3 extends over 17 amino acids.

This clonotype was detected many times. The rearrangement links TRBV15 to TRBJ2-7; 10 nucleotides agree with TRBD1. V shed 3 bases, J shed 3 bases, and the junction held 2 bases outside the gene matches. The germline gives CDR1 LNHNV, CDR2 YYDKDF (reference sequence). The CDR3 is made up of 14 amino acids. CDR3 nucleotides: TGTGCCACCAGCAGCCGGACAGGGGGCTACGAGCAGTACTTC. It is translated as CATSSRTGGYEQYF.

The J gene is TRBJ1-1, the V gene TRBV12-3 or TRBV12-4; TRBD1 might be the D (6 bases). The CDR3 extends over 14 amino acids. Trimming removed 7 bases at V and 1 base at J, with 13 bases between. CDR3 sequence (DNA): TGTGCCAGCAACCACAGGGTAGGGAACACTGAAGCTTTCTTT. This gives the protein CASNHRVGNTEAFF.

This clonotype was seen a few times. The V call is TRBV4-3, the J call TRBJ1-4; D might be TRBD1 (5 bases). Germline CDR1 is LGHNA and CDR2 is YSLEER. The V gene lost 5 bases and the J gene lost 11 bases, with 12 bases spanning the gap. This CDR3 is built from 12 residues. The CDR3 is CASSFRAGKLFF. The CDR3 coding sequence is TGCGCCAGCAGCTTTAGGGCAGGGAAACTGTTTTTT.

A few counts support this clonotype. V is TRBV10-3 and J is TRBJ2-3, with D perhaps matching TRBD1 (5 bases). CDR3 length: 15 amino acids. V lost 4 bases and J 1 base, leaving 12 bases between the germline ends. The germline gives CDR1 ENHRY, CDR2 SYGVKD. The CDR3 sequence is CAISVGRVGTDTQYF. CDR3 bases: TGTGCCATCAGTGTAGGCAGGGTGGGCACAGATACGCAGTATTTT.

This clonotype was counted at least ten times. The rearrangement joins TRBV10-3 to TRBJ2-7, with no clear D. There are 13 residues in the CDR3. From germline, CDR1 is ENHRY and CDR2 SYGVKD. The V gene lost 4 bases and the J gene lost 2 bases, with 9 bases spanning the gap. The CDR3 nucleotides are TGTGCCATCAGTGGGGGAAGGACCTACGAGCAGTACTTC. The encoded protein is CAISGGRTYEQYF.

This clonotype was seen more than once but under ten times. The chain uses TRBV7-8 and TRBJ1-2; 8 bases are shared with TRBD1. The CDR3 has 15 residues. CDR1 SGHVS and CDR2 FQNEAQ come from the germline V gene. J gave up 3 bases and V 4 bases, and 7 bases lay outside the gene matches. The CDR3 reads CASSSRQGADYGYTF. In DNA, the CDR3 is TGTGCCAGCAGCTCCCGGCAGGGGGCGGACTATGGCTACACCTTC.

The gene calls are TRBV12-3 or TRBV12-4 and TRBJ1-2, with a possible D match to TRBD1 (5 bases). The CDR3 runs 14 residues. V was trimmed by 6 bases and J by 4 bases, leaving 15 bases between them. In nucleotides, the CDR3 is TGTGCCAGCAGCCGGCGGGGGGTTGGCTATGGCTACACCTTC. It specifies CASSRRGVGYGYTF.

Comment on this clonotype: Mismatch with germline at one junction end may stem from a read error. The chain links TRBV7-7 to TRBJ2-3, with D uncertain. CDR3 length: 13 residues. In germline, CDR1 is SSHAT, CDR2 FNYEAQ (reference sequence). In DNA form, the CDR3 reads TGTGCTAGCAGCGAAAGGGAAACAGATACGCAGTATTTT. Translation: CASSERETDTQYF.

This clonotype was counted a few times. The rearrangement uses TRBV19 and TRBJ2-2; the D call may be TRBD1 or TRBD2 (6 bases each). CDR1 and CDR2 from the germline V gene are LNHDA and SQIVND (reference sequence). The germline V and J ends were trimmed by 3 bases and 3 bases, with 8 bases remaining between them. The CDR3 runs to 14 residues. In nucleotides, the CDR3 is TGTGCCAGTAGTATGAGGGGGGACACCGGGGAGCTGTTTTTT. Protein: CASSMRGDTGELFF.

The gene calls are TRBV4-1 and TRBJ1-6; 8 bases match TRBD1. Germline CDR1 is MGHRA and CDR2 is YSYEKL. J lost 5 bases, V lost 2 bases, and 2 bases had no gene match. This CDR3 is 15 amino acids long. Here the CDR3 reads CASSQWTGHNSPLHF. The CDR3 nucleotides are TGCGCCAGCAGCCAATGGACAGGGCATAATTCACCCCTCCACTTT.

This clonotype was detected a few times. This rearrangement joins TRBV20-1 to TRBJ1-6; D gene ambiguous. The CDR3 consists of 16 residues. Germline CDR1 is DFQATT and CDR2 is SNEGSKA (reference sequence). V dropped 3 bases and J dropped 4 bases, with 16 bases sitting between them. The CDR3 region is CSARGIQELYNSPLHF. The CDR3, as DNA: TGCAGTGCTAGGGGGATTCAGGAGTTATATAATTCACCCCTCCACTTT.

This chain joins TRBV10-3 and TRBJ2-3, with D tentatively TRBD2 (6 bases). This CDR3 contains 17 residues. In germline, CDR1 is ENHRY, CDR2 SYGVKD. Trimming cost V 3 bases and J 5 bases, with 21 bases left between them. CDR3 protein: CAISEPRVGTYEDTQYF. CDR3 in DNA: TGTGCCATCAGTGAACCCCGCGTGGGGACTTACGAAGATACGCAGTATTTT.

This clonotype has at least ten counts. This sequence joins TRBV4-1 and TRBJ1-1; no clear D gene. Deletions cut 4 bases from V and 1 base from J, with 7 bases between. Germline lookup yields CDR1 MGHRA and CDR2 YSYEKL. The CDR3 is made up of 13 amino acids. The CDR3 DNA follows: TGCGCCAGCAGCCTAGACCCGAACACTGAAGCTTTCTTT. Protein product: CASSLDPNTEAFF.